This TCR beta chain derives from a study of tissue T cells after allogeneic stem cell transplantation. Study observations and caveats: The study did not identify alloreactive or antigen-specific tissue TCRs, and some clones might be persisting host cells. TCR repertoires tracked anatomic similarity, regardless of disease or transplant status. Few T cell clones were shared across patients, but motif clusters showed tissue-specific shared signatures.

Stated time point: mouse harvest day 14 after allogeneic transplant. Each mouse received 10^7 T-cell-depleted marrow cells plus 10^6 splenic CD5+ T cells by tail vein. Mice had MHC-mismatched B6 into BALB/c GVHD, sampled day 7 or 14. For this clone: Its cognate antigen is unknown. Gene and germline names: mouse. Coverage ceases 1 residue before the CDR3 finishes, and the germline J gene fills in the end.

The protocol was immunoSEQ multiplex PCR, while the TCRdb copy is restricted to in-frame clones and leaves out a portion. The repertoire holds roughly 5,000 clones, roughly 44% seen once, with roughly 14% in the top ten. V lost 4 bases, J lost 1 base, and 7 bases lay in between. The CDR3 totals 14 residues. Germline assignment: CDR1 SNHLY and CDR2 FYNGKV (reference sequence). The sequenced sample was gut tissue. The clonotype comes from a female BALB/c mouse given C57BL/6 T cells with graft-versus-host disease after an allogeneic hematopoietic cell transplant. This chain links TRBV3 with TRBJ2-2; D is unresolved. CDR3: CASSSTINTGQLYF. CDR3 DNA (partial): TGTGCCAGCAGCTCGACGATAAACACCGGGCAGCTCTAC. The whole variable domain, remainder taken from reference TRBV3 and TRBJ2-2, is GPKVLQIPSHQIIDMGQMVTLNCDPVSNHLYFYWYKQILGQQMEFLVNFYNGKVMEKSKLFKDQFSVERPDGSYFTLKIQPTALEDSAVYFCASSSTINTGQLYFGEGSKLTVL.